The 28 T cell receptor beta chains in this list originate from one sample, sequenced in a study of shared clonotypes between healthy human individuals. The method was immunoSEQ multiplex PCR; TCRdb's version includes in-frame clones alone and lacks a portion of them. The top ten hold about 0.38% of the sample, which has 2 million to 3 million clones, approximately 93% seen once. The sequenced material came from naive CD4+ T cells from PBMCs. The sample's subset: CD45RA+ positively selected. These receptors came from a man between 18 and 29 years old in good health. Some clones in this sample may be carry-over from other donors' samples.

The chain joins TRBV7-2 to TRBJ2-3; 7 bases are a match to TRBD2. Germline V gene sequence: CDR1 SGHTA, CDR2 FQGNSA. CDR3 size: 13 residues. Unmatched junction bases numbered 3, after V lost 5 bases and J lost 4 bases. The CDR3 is CASSVTSPDTQYF. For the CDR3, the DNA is TGTGCCAGCAGCGTGACTAGCCCAGATACGCAGTATTTT.

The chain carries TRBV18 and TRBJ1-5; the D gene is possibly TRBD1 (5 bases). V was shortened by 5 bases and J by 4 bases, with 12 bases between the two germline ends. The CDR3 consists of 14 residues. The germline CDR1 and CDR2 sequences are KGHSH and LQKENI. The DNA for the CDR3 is TGTGCCAGCTCATCGTGGGACGGTAATCAGCCCCAGCATTTT. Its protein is CASSSWDGNQPQHF.

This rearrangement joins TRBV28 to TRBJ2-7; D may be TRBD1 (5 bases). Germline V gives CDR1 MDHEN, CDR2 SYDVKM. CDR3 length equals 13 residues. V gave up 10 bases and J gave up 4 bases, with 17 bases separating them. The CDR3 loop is CATGRISTYEQYF. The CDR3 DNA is TGTGCCACAGGGCGGATTTCTACGTACGAGCAGTACTTC.

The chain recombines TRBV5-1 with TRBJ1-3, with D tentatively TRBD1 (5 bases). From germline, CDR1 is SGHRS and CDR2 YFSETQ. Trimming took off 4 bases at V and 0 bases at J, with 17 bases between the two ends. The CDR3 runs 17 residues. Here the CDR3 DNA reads TGCGCCAGCAGCCCCGGGTGGGGCGAGAGCTCTGGAAACACCATATATTTT. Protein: CASSPGWGESSGNTIYF.

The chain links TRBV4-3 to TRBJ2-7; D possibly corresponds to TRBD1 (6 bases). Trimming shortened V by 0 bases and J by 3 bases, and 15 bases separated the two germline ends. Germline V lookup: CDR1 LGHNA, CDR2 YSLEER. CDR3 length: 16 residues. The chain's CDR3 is CASSQERPDRFYEQYF. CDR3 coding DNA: TGCGCCAGCAGCCAAGAGAGACCGGACAGATTCTACGAGCAGTACTTC.

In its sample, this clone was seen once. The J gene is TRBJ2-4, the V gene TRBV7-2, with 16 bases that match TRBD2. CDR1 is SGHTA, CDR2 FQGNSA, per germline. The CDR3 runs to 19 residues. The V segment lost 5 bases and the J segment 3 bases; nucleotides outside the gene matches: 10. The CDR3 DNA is TGTGCCAGCAGCCCAACCGGGACTAGCGGGAGGGATGGCAAAAACATTCAGTACTTC. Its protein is CASSPTGTSGRDGKNIQYF.

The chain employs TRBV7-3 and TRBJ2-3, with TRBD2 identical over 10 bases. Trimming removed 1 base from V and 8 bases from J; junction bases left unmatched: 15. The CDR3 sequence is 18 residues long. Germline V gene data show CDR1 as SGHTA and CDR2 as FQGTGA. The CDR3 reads CASSLKSRLAGGLGTQYF. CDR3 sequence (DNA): TGTGCCAGCAGCTTAAAATCTCGACTAGCGGGTGGCCTCGGTACGCAGTATTTT.

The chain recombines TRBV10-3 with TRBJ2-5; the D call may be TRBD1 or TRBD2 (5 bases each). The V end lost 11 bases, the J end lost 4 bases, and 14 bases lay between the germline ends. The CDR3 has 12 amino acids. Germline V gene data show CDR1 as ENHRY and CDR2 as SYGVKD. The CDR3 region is CAAHNGGETQYF. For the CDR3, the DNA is TGTGCCGCCCACAATGGGGGAGAGACCCAGTACTTC.

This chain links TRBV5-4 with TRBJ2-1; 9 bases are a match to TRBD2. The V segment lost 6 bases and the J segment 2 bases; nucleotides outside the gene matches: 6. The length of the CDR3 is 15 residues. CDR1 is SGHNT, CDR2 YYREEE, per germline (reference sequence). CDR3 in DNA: TGTGCCAGCACCTCGACTAGCGGAACCTACAATGAGCAGTTCTTC. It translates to CASTSTSGTYNEQFF.

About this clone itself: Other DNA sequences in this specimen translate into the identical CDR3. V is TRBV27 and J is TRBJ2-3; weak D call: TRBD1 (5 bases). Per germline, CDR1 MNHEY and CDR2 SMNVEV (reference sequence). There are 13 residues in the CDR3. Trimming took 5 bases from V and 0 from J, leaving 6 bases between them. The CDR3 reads CASSRQSTDTQYF. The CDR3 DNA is TGTGCCAGCAGTCGACAGAGCACAGATACGCAGTATTTT.

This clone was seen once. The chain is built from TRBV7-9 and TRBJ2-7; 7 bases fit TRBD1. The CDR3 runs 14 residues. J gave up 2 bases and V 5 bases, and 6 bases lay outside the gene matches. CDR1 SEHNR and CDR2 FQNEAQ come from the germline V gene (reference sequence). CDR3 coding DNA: TGTGCCAGCAGCATCCGACAGGGACCCTACGAGCAGTACTTC. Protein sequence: CASSIRQGPYEQYF.

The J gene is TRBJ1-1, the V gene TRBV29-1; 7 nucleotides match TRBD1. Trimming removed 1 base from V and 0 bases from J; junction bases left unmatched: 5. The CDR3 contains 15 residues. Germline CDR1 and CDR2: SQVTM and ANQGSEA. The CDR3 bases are TGCAGCGTTGAAGGTTCGGGACAGATGAACACTGAAGCTTTCTTT. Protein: CSVEGSGQMNTEAFF.

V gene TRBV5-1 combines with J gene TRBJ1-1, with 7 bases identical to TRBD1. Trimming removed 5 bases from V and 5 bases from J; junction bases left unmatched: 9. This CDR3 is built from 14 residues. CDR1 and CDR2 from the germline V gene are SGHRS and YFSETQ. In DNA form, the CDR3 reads TGCGCCAGCAGTCGACAGGGAGGGGAGACTGAAGCTTTCTTT. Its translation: CASSRQGGETEAFF.

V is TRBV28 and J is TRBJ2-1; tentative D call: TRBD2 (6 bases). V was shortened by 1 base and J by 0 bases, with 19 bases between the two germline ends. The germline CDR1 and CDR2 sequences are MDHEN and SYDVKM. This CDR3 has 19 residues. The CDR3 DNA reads TGTGCCAGCAGTTTATTTGGGGGTCGATCGGGAGTCTCCTACAATGAGCAGTTCTTC. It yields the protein CASSLFGGRSGVSYNEQFF. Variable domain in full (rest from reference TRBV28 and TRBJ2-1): DVKVTQSSRYLVKRTGEKVFLECVQDMDHENMFWYRQDPGLGLRLIYFSYDVKMKEKGDIPEGYSVSREKKERFSLILESASTNQTSMYLCASSLFGGRSGVSYNEQFFGPGTRLTVL.

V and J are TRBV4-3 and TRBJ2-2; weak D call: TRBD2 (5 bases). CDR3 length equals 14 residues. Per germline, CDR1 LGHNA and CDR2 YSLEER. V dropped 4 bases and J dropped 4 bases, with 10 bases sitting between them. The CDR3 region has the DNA TGCGCCAGCAGCCGTAATCGGGGCACCGGGGAGCTGTTTTTT. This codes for CASSRNRGTGELFF.

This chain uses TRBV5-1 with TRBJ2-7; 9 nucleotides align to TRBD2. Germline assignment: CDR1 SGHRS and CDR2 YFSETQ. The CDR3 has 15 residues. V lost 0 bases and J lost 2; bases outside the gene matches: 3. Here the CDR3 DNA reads TGCGCCAGCAGCTTGGAGGTAGCGGGAGCCTACGAGCAGTACTTC. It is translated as CASSLEVAGAYEQYF.

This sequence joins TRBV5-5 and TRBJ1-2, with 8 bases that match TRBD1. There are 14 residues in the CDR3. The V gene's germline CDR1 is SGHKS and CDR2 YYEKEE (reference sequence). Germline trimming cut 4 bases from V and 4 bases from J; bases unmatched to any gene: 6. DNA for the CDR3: TGTGCCAGCAGCCAGACAGGGGATGTCTATGGCTACACCTTC. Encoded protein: CASSQTGDVYGYTF.

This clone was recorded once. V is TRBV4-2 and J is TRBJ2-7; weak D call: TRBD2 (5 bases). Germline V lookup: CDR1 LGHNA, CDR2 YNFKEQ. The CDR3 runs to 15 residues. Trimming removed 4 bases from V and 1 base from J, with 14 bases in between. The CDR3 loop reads CASSLSRDGSYEQYF. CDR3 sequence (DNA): TGTGCCAGCAGCCTTTCCCGGGATGGGTCCTACGAGCAGTACTTC.

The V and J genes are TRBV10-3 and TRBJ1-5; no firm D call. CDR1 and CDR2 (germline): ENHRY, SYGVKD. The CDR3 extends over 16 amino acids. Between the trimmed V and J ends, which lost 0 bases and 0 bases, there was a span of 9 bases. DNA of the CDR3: TGTGCCATCAGTGAGTCGATCCTGAATAGCAATCAGCCCCAGCATTTT. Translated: CAISESILNSNQPQHF.

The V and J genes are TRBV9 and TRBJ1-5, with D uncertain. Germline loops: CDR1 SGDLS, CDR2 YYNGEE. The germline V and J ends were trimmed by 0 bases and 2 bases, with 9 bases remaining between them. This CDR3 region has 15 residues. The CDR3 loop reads CASSVGPVGNQPQHF. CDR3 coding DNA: TGTGCCAGCAGCGTAGGGCCAGTTGGCAATCAGCCCCAGCATTTT.

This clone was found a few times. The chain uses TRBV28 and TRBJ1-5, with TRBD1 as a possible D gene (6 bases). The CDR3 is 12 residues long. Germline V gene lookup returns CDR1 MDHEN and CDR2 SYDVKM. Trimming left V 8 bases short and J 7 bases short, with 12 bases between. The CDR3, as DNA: TGTGCCAGCTCAGGGGTAAGGCAGCCCCAGCATTTT. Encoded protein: CASSGVRQPQHF.

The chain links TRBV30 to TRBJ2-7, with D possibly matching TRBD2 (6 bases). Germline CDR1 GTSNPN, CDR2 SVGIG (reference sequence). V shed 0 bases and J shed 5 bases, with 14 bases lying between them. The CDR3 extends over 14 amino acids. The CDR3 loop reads CAWSVLGGGDEQYF. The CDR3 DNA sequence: TGTGCCTGGAGTGTACTTGGTGGAGGGGACGAGCAGTACTTC.

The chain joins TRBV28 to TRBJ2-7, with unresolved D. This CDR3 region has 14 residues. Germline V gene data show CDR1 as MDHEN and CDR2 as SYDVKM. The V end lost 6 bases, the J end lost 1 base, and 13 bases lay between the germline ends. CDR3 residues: CASSYPSPSYEQYF. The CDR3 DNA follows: TGTGCCAGCAGCTACCCCAGTCCATCCTACGAGCAGTACTTC.

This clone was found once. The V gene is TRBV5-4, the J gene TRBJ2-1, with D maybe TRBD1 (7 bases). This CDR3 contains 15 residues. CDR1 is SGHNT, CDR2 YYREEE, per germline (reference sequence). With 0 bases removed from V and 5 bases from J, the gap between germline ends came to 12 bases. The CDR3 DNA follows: TGTGCCAGCAGCTTGGGACAGGGAGGCGACAATGAGCAGTTCTTC. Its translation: CASSLGQGGDNEQFF.

The CDR3: CASSFRDFTEAFF. Written as DNA, the CDR3 is TGTGCCAGCAGTTTTCGGGATTTTACTGAAGCTTTCTTT. The rearrangement uses TRBV27 and TRBJ1-1, with D hard to call. This CDR3 has 13 amino acids. Trimming took 3 bases from V and 5 from J, leaving 10 bases between them. Germline V CDR1 and CDR2: MNHEY, SMNVEV (reference sequence).

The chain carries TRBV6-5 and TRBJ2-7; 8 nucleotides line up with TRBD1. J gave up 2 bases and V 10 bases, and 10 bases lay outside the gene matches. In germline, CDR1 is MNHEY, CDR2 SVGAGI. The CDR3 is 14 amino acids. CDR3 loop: CAISGTGGTYEQYF. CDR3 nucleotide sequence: TGTGCCATCAGCGGAACAGGGGGAACCTACGAGCAGTACTTC.

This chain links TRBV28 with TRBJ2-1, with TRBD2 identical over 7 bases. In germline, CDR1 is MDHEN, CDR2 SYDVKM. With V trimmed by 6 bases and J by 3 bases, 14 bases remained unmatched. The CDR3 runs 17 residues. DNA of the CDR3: TGTGCCAGCAGCCCAGGAGGCGGGGGAGGGCACTACAATGAGCAGTTCTTC. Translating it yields CASSPGGGGGHYNEQFF.

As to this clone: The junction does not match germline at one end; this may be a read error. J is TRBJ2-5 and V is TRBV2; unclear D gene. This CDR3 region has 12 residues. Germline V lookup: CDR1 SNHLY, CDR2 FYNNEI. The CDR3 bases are TGTGCCAGCAGGGAAGACCAAGAGACCCAGTACTTC. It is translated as CASREDQETQYF.